Shown below are 9 T cell receptor beta chains from a single sample sequenced in a study of blood T cell repertoires in COVID-19. The table came from immunoSEQ multiplex PCR; TCRdb's copy has only in-frame clones and leaves some out. The sample consists of 130,000 to 150,000 clones, around 80% of them appearing once. Sequencing input: peripheral blood. The receptors here all came from a man between 60 and 70 years old with acute or convalescent COVID-19.

The gene calls are TRBV5-1 and TRBJ1-1, with 10 nucleotides matching TRBD1. V trimming: 0 bases; J trimming: 2 bases; junction bases outside the gene matches: 4. The CDR3 extends over 16 amino acids. CDR1 and CDR2 (germline): SGHRS, YFSETQ. CDR3 residues: CASSLGQGAVNTEAFF. CDR3 coding DNA: TGCGCCAGCAGCTTGGGACAGGGGGCGGTCAACACTGAAGCTTTCTTT.

The count of this clone is one. The chain links TRBV5-1 to TRBJ2-3; weak D call: TRBD2 (5 bases). Germline CDR1 SGHRS, CDR2 YFSETQ. The CDR3 spans 14 residues. The V end was cut by 7 bases, the J end by 2 bases, with 14 bases between. CDR3 sequence: CASSLTMDTDTQYF. CDR3 in DNA: TGCGCCAGCTCGCTGACTATGGACACAGATACGCAGTATTTT.

The V gene is TRBV14, the J gene TRBJ2-2, with D perhaps matching TRBD2 (6 bases). The CDR3 has 14 residues. Germline assignment: CDR1 SGHDN and CDR2 FVKESK. V gave up 1 base and J gave up 5 bases, with 8 bases separating them. The chain's CDR3 is CASSQAGVTGELFF. The CDR3 coding sequence is TGTGCCAGCAGCCAAGCGGGGGTAACCGGGGAGCTGTTTTTT.

This clone was recorded a few times. The chain links TRBV2 to TRBJ2-2, with TRBD2 matching over 11 bases. The V gene's germline CDR1 is SNHLY and CDR2 FYNNEI. The J segment lost 1 base and the V segment lost 3 bases, leaving 4 bases of the junction unmatched. This CDR3 has 17 residues. Here the CDR3 DNA reads TGTGCCAGCAGTGAGACGGGACTAGCGGTGAACACCGGGGAGCTGTTTTTT. Protein sequence: CASSETGLAVNTGELFF. Variable domain in full (rest from reference TRBV2 and TRBJ2-2): EPEVTQTPSHQVTQMGQEVILRCVPISNHLYFYWYRQILGQKVEFLVSFYNNEISEKSEIFDDQFSVERPDGSNFTLKIRSTKLEDSAMYFCASSETGLAVNTGELFFGEGSRLTVL.

This sequence joins TRBV6-2 or TRBV6-3 and TRBJ1-5; D gene uncertain. V was trimmed by 3 bases and J by 1 base, leaving 7 bases between them. The CDR3 extends over 14 amino acids. Germline V gene data show CDR1 as MNHEY and CDR2 as SVGEGT. The CDR3 here is CASSYFESNQPQHF. In nucleotides, the CDR3 is TGTGCCAGCAGTTATTTCGAGAGCAATCAGCCCCAGCATTTT.

The chain joins TRBV15 to TRBJ1-3; maybe TRBD1 (6 bases). Trimming shortened V by 0 bases and J by 2 bases, and 8 bases separated the two germline ends. This CDR3 has 15 residues. Germline values: CDR1 LNHNV, CDR2 YYDKDF (reference sequence). The CDR3 bases are TGTGCCACCAGCAGAGATAGGACAGCTGGAAACACCATATATTTT. Translating gives CATSRDRTAGNTIYF. The variable domain in full, with the rest retrieved from reference TRBV15 and TRBJ1-3, is DAMVIQNPRYQVTQFGKPVTLSCSQTLNHNVMYWYQQKSSQAPKLLFHYYDKDFNNEADTPDNFQSRRPNTSFCFLDIRSPGLGDTAMYLCATSRDRTAGNTIYFGEGSWLTVV.

The V and J genes are TRBV14 and TRBJ2-2; D unresolved. V dropped 4 bases and J dropped 3 bases, with 6 bases sitting between them. Germline CDR1 SGHDN, CDR2 FVKESK. The CDR3 totals 13 residues. The CDR3: CASSLEHTGELFF. For the CDR3, the DNA is TGTGCCAGCAGCCTCGAGCACACCGGGGAGCTGTTTTTT. Full variable domain (remainder filled in from reference TRBV14 and TRBJ2-2): EAGVTQFPSHSVIEKGQTVTLRCDPISGHDNLYWYRRVMGKEIKFLLHFVKESKQDESGMPNNRFLAERTGGTYSTLKVQPAELEDSGVYFCASSLEHTGELFFGEGSRLTVL.

The rearrangement uses TRBV5-1 and TRBJ1-1; 7 nucleotides align to TRBD1. This CDR3 comprises 12 residues. V shed 5 bases, J shed 5 bases, and the junction held 3 bases outside the gene matches. Germline CDR1 is SGHRS and CDR2 is YFSETQ. The CDR3 here is CASRSTGTEAFF. The DNA of the CDR3 is TGCGCCAGCAGATCGACAGGGACTGAAGCTTTCTTT.

The chain carries TRBV3-1 (or the pseudogene TRBV3-2) and TRBJ2-1, with TRBD2 matching 7 bases. Losses at the gene ends were 8 bases for V and 1 base for J; bases not matched to a gene: 14. Germline V lookup: CDR1 LGHDT, CDR2 YNNKEL (reference sequence). The CDR3 has 17 amino acids. CDR3 DNA: TGTGCCAGCGTCTCTCCGTCGCCCGGGGGGTCCTACAATGAGCAGTTCTTC. It yields the protein CASVSPSPGGSYNEQFF.